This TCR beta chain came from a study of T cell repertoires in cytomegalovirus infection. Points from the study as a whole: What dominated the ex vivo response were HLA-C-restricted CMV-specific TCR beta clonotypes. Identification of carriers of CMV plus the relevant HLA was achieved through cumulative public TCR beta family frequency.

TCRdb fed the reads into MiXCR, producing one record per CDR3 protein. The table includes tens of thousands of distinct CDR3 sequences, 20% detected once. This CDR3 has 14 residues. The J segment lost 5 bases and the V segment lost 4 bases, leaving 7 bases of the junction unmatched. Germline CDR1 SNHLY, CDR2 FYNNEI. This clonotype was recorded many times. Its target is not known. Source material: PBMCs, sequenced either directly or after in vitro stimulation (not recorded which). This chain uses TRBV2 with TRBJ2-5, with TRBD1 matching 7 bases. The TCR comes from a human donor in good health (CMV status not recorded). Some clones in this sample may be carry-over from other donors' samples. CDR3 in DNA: TGTGCCAGCAGTGGGGTGACAGGGACGGAGACCCAGTACTTC. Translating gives CASSGVTGTETQYF.